These T cell receptor beta chains were read from a single sample in a study of molecular identifiers for immune sequencing clone quantification. TCRdb re-called the PCR reads with MiXCR, one entry per CDR3 protein. The table lists tens of thousands of distinct CDR3 sequences, 20% to 25% of them singletons. What was sequenced was naive CD8+ T cells from blood, with Jurkat cell RNA spiked in. These receptors were collected from a human donor in good health. Some libraries in this study had Jurkat cell RNA spiked in. Both conserved end residues are part of each CDR3. Each record gives: CDR3 protein, J gene, V gene, D gene. D genes are given only for firm matches.

cdr3_aa: CASSQDMGANYGYTF
j_call: TRBJ1-2
v_call: TRBV3-1
d_call: NA

cdr3_aa: CASSFEGYEQYF
j_call: TRBJ2-7
v_call: TRBV6-2/TRBV6-3
d_call: NA

cdr3_aa: CASSQERGINTDTQYF
j_call: TRBJ2-3
v_call: TRBV4-1
d_call: NA

cdr3_aa: CASSVDAGMNTEAFF
j_call: TRBJ1-1
v_call: TRBV7-2
d_call: NA

cdr3_aa: CATMAGVQETQYF
j_call: TRBJ2-5
v_call: TRBV24-1
d_call: NA

cdr3_aa: CASSQVSGRTPTDTQYF
j_call: TRBJ2-3
v_call: TRBV4-3
d_call: TRBD2

cdr3_aa: CASSSPDGSSTDTQYF
j_call: TRBJ2-3
v_call: TRBV9
d_call: NA

cdr3_aa: CASSQDPGSSYEQYF
j_call: TRBJ2-7
v_call: TRBV4-1
d_call: NA

cdr3_aa: CASSVSGVREQYF
j_call: TRBJ2-7
v_call: TRBV11-2
d_call: NA

cdr3_aa: CASSTAGPYEQYF
j_call: TRBJ2-7
v_call: TRBV19
d_call: NA

cdr3_aa: CASSQDWGPDTQYF
j_call: TRBJ2-3
v_call: TRBV4-3
d_call: NA

cdr3_aa: CASSLDISYYEQYF
j_call: TRBJ2-7
v_call: TRBV7-2
d_call: NA

cdr3_aa: CASSPWDRGGYETQYF
j_call: TRBJ2-5
v_call: TRBV9
d_call: TRBD1

cdr3_aa: CSASETSGISRNTDTQYF
j_call: TRBJ2-3
v_call: TRBV20-1
d_call: TRBD2

cdr3_aa: CASSLGRDNGAQYF
j_call: TRBJ2-5
v_call: TRBV4-3
d_call: NA

cdr3_aa: CSVERIAGYRGAQFF
j_call: TRBJ2-1
v_call: TRBV29-1
d_call: TRBD2

cdr3_aa: CASSQGAGLNEKLFF
j_call: TRBJ1-4
v_call: TRBV4-3
d_call: NA

cdr3_aa: CAWSVGGASTDTQYF
j_call: TRBJ2-3
v_call: TRBV30
d_call: NA

cdr3_aa: CSARVDGVGYF
j_call: TRBJ2-4
v_call: TRBV20-1
d_call: NA

cdr3_aa: CASSEVVAGGSSTDTQYF
j_call: TRBJ2-3
v_call: TRBV2
d_call: TRBD2

cdr3_aa: CATSEASGRFSTDTQYF
j_call: TRBJ2-3
v_call: TRBV24-1
d_call: TRBD2

cdr3_aa: CASSQDRTHTGELFF
j_call: TRBJ2-2
v_call: TRBV4-3
d_call: NA

cdr3_aa: CASNLSSGELFF
j_call: TRBJ2-2
v_call: TRBV27
d_call: NA

cdr3_aa: CASSLEIGELYEQYF
j_call: TRBJ2-7
v_call: TRBV27
d_call: NA

cdr3_aa: CASSLGVGIEAFF
j_call: TRBJ1-1
v_call: TRBV5-1
d_call: NA

cdr3_aa: CASSYPRPDQPQHF
j_call: TRBJ1-5
v_call: TRBV6-2/TRBV6-3
d_call: NA

cdr3_aa: CASSQPPAAGSPSTDTQYF
j_call: TRBJ2-3
v_call: TRBV5-6
d_call: NA

cdr3_aa: CASGSDRGPTHEQYF
j_call: TRBJ2-7
v_call: TRBV12-5
d_call: TRBD1

cdr3_aa: CASSLGGTAEQYF
j_call: TRBJ2-7
v_call: TRBV27
d_call: NA

cdr3_aa: CASSFGLAGSSYNEQFF
j_call: TRBJ2-1
v_call: TRBV28
d_call: TRBD2

cdr3_aa: CGAGTGGVETRYF
j_call: TRBJ2-5
v_call: TRBV29-1
d_call: TRBD1

cdr3_aa: CSARGPLAGPFEQYF
j_call: TRBJ2-7
v_call: TRBV20-1
d_call: NA

cdr3_aa: CASSEAASDTQYF
j_call: TRBJ2-3
v_call: TRBV5-4
d_call: NA

cdr3_aa: CASSLALGDEALF
j_call: TRBJ1-1
v_call: TRBV7-2
d_call: NA

cdr3_aa: CASSQDITSGAYNEQFF
j_call: TRBJ2-1
v_call: TRBV4-1
d_call: TRBD2

cdr3_aa: CASSWSGTYEQYF
j_call: TRBJ2-7
v_call: TRBV19
d_call: NA

cdr3_aa: CASSYRQAYEQYF
j_call: TRBJ2-7
v_call: TRBV27
d_call: NA

cdr3_aa: CASSFSRAAYEQYF
j_call: TRBJ2-7
v_call: TRBV5-6
d_call: NA

cdr3_aa: CASSLAGNTGEPFF
j_call: TRBJ2-2
v_call: TRBV7-9
d_call: NA

cdr3_aa: CASSLATSGRVDEQFF
j_call: TRBJ2-1
v_call: TRBV7-9
d_call: TRBD2

cdr3_aa: CASSLSGQVTEAFF
j_call: TRBJ1-1
v_call: TRBV7-9
d_call: NA

cdr3_aa: CASSRGDRGTDTQYF
j_call: TRBJ2-3
v_call: TRBV10-1
d_call: TRBD2

cdr3_aa: CASSWSGGQSYEQYF
j_call: TRBJ2-7
v_call: TRBV5-3
d_call: NA

cdr3_aa: CASSQENSGAYNEQFF
j_call: TRBJ2-1
v_call: TRBV4-3
d_call: NA

cdr3_aa: CASSPSLGVEIQYF
j_call: TRBJ2-5
v_call: TRBV7-3
d_call: NA

cdr3_aa: CASSPEGLAGITDTQYF
j_call: TRBJ2-3
v_call: TRBV9
d_call: TRBD2

cdr3_aa: CASSPGPEGAEAFF
j_call: TRBJ1-1
v_call: TRBV12-3/TRBV12-4
d_call: NA

cdr3_aa: CASSLMGAEAFF
j_call: TRBJ1-1
v_call: TRBV5-1
d_call: NA

cdr3_aa: CAWNTGQTQYF
j_call: TRBJ2-5
v_call: TRBV30
d_call: NA

cdr3_aa: CAWSTDNEKLFF
j_call: TRBJ1-4
v_call: TRBV30
d_call: NA

cdr3_aa: CATRDIGNTEAFF
j_call: TRBJ1-1
v_call: TRBV15
d_call: NA

cdr3_aa: CASSFAHVEQYF
j_call: TRBJ2-7
v_call: TRBV13
d_call: NA

cdr3_aa: CASSEAVGNQPQHF
j_call: TRBJ1-5
v_call: TRBV2
d_call: NA

cdr3_aa: CASSLLVQGSSPLHF
j_call: TRBJ1-6
v_call: TRBV28
d_call: NA

cdr3_aa: CASSVGGRAFF
j_call: TRBJ1-1
v_call: TRBV6-1
d_call: NA

cdr3_aa: CASSADQPGFGGDYEQYF
j_call: TRBJ2-7
v_call: TRBV6-6
d_call: TRBD2

cdr3_aa: CASRDRGLEPQHF
j_call: TRBJ1-5
v_call: TRBV6-2/TRBV6-3
d_call: TRBD1